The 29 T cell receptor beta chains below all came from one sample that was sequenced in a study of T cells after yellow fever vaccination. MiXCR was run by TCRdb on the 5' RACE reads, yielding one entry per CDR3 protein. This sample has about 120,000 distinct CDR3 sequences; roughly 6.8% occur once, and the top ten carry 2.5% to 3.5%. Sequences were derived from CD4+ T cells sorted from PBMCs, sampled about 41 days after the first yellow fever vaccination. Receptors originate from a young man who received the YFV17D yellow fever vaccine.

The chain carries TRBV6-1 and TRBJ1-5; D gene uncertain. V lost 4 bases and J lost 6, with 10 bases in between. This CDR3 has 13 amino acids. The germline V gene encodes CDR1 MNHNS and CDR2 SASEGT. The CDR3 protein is CASSARNSQPQHF. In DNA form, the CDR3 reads TGTGCCAGCAGTGCCCGAAACTCTCAGCCCCAGCATTTT.

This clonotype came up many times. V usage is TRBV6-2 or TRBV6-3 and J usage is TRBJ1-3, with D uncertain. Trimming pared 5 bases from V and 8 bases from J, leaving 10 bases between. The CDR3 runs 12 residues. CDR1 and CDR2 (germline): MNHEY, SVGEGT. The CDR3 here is CASSRSVDTIYF. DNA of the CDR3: TGTGCCAGCAGTCGCTCGGTGGACACCATATATTTT.

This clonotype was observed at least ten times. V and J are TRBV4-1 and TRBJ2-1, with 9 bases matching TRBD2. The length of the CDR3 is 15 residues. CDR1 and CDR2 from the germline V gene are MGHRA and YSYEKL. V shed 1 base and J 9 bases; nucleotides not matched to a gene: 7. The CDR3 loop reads CASSQGLAGKGEQFF. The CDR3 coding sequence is TGCGCCAGCAGCCAAGGGCTAGCGGGGAAGGGTGAGCAGTTCTTC.

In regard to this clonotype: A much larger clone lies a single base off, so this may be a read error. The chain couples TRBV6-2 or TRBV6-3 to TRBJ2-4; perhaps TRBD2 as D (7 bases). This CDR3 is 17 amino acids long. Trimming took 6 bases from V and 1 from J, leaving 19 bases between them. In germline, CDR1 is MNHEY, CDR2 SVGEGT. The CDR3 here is CASRKIGGLSAKNIQYF. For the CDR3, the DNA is TGTGCCAGCAGGAAAATCGGGGGGCTCTCGGCCAAAAACATTCAGTACTTC.

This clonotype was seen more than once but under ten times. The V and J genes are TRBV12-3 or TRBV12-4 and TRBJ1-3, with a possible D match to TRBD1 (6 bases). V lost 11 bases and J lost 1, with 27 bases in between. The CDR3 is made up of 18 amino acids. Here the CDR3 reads CACCLAPGGAVSGNTIYF. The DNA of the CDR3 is TGTGCCTGCTGTTTAGCGCCTGGGGGCGCGGTTTCTGGAAACACCATATATTTT.

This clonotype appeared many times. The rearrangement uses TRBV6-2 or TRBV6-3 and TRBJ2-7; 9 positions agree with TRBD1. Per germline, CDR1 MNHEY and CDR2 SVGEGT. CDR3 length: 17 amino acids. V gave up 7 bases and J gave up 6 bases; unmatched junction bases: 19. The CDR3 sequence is CASIPRGRQGDRREQYV. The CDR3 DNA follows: TGTGCCAGCATTCCTAGAGGGAGACAGGGGGACCGTCGCGAGCAGTACGTC.

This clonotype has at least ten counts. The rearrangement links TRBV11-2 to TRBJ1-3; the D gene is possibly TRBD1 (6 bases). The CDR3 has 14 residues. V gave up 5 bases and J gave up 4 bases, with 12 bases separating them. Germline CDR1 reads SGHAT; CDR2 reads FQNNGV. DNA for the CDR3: TGTGCCAGCAGCAATCAGGGGAAAGGAAACACCATATATTTT. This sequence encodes CASSNQGKGNTIYF.

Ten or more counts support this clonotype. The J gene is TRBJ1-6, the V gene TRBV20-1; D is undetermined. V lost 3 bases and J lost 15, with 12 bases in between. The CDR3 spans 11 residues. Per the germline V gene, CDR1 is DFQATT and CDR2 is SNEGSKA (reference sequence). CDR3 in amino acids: CSASHNLLLHF. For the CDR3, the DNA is TGCAGTGCTAGCCACAATTTACTCCTCCACTTT.

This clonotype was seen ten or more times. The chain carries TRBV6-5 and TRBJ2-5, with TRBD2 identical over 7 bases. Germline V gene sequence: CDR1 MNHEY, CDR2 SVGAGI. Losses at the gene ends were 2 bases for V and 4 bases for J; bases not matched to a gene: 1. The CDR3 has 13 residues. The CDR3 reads CASSYAGVETQYF. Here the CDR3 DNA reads TGTGCCAGCAGTTACGCGGGGGTAGAGACCCAGTACTTC.

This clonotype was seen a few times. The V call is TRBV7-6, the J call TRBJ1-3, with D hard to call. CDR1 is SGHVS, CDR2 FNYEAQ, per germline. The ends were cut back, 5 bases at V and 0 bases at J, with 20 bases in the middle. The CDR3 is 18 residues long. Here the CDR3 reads CASSRSKETFSSGNTIYF. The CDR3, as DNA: TGTGCCAGCAGCCGATCAAAAGAGACGTTTTCCTCTGGAAACACCATATATTTT.

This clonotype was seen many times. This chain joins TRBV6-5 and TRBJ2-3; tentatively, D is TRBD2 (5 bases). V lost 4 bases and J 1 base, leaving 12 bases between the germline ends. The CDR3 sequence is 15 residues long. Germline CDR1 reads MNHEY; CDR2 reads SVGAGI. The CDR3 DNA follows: TGTGCCAGCAGTTCTCGGACTGGCGGCACAGATACGCAGTATTTT. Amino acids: CASSSRTGGTDTQYF.

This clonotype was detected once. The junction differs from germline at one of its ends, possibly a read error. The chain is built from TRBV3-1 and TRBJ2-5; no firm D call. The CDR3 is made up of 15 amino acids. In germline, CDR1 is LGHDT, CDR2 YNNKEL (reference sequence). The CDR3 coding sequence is TGTGCCTGCAGCCAGCAACTACCTTGGGAACAGACCCAGTACTTC. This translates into CACSQQLPWEQTQYF.

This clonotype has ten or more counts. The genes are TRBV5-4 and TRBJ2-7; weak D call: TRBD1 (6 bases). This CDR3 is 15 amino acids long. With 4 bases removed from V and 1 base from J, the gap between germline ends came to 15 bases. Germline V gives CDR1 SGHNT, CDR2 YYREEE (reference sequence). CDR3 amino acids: CASSRRTVQSYEQYF. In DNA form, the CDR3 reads TGTGCCAGCAGCCGTCGGACAGTTCAGTCCTACGAGCAGTACTTC.

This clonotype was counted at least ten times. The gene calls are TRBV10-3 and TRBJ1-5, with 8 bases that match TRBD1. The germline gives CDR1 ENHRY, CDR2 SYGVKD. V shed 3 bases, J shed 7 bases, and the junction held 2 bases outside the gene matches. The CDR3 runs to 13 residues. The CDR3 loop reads CAISETGGQPQHF. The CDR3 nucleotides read TGTGCCATCAGTGAAACAGGGGGGCAGCCCCAGCATTTT.

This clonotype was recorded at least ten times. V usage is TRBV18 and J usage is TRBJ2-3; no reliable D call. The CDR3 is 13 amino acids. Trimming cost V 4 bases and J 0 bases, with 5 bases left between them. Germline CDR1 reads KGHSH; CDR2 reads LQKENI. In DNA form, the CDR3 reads TGTGCCAGCTCACGGGCTAGCACAGATACGCAGTATTTT. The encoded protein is CASSRASTDTQYF.

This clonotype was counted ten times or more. CDR3: CASSSDRENTIYF. The CDR3 coding sequence is TGTGCCAGCAGCTCGGACAGGGAAAACACCATATATTTT. V gene TRBV7-3 combines with J gene TRBJ1-3; 8 bases agree with TRBD1. Germline trimming cut 4 bases from V and 6 bases from J; bases unmatched to any gene: 2. This CDR3 is 13 amino acids long. Germline V gives CDR1 SGHTA, CDR2 FQGTGA.

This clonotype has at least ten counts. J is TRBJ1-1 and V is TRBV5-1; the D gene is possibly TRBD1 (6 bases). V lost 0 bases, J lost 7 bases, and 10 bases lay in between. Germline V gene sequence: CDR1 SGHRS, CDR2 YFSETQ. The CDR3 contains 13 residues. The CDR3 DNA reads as TGCGCCAGCAGCTTGGCACAGGGAGGTGAAGCTTTCTTT. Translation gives CASSLAQGGEAFF.

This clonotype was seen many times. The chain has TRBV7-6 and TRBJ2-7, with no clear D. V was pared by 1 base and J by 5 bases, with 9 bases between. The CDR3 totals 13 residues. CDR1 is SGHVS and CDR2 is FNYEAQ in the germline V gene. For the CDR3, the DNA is TGTGCCAGCAGCTTAGAGGGCTGGAACGAGCAGTACTTC. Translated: CASSLEGWNEQYF.

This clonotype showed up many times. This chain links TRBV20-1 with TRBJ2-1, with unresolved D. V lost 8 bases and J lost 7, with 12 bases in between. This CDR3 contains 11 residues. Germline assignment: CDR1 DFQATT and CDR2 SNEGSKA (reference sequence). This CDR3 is CSTEPVNEQFF. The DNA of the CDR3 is TGCAGTACCGAACCGGTAAATGAGCAGTTCTTC.

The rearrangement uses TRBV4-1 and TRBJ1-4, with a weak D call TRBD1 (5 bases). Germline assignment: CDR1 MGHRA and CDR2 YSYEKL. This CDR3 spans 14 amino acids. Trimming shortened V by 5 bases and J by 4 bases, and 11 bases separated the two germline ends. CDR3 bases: TGCGCCAGCAGCGACTGGGGCTTTAATGAAAAACTGTTTTTT. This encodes CASSDWGFNEKLFF.

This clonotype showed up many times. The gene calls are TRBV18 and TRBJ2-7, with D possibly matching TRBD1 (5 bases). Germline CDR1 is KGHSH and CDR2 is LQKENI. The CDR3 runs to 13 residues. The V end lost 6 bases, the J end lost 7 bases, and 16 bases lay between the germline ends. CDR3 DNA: TGTGCCAGCTCCCCTACTAACCCAGGGGAGCAGTACGTC. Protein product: CASSPTNPGEQYV.

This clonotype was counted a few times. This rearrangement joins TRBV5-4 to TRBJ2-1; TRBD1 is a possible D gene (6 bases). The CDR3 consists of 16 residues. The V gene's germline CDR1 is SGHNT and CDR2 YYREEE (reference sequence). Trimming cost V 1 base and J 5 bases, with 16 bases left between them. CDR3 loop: CASSLFGTTINNEQFF. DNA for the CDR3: TGTGCCAGCAGCTTGTTTGGGACAACCATTAACAATGAGCAGTTCTTC. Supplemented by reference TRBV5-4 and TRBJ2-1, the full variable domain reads ETGVTQSPTHLIKTRGQQVTLRCSSQSGHNTVSWYQQALGQGPQFIFQYYREEENGRGNFPPRFSGLQFPNYSSELNVNALELDDSALYLCASSLFGTTINNEQFFGPGTRLTVL.

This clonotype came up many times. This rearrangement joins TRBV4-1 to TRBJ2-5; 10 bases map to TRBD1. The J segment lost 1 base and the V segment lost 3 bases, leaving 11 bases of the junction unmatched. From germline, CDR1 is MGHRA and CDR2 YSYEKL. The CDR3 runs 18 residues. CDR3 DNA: TGCGCCAGCAGCCATAACACCCGGGACAGGGGAGCCCAAGAGACCCAGTACTTC. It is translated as CASSHNTRDRGAQETQYF.

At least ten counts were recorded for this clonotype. For the CDR3, the DNA is TGTGCCAGCAGCTGGAAGGGGGAATATGGCTACACCTTC. As protein: CASSWKGEYGYTF. The gene calls are TRBV12-3 or TRBV12-4 and TRBJ1-2; D might be TRBD1 (6 bases). This CDR3 contains 13 residues. V was pared by 6 bases and J by 5 bases, with 13 bases between.

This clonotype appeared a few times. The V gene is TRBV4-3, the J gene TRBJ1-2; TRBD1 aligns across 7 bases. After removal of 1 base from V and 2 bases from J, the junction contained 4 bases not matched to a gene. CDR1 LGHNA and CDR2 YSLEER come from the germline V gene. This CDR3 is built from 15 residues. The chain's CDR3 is CASSQGPGGNYGYTF. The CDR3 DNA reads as TGCGCCAGCAGCCAAGGCCCAGGGGGGAACTATGGCTACACCTTC.

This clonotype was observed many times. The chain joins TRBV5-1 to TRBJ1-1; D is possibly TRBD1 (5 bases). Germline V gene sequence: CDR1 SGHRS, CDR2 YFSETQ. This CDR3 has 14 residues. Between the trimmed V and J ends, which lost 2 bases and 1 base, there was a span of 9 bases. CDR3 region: CASSFLGGNTEAFF. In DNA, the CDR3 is TGCGCCAGCAGCTTTCTTGGGGGGAACACTGAAGCTTTCTTT.

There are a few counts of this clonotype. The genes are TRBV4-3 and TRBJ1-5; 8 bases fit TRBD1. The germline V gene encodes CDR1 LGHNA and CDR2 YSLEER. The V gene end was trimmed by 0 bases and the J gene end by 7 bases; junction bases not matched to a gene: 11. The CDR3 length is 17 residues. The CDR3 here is CASSQDTFRGLGQPQHF. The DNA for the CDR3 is TGCGCCAGCAGCCAAGATACGTTCAGGGGGCTAGGACAGCCCCAGCATTTT.

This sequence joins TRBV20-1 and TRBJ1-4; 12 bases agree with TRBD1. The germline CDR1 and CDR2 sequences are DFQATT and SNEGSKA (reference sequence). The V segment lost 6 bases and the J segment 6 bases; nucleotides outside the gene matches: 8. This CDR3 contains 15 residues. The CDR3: CSAQLGTGGDEKLFF. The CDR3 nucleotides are TGCAGTGCCCAACTGGGGACAGGGGGCGATGAAAAACTGTTTTTT.

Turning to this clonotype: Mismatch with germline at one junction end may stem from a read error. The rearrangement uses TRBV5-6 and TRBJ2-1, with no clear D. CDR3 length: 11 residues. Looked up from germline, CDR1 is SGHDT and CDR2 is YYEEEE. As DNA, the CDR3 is TGTGCCAGCAGCCACTATAATGAGCACTTCTTC. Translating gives CASSHYNEHFF. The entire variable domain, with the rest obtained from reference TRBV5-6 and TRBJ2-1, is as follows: DAGVTQSPTHLIKTRGQQVTLRCSPKSGHDTVSWYQQALGQGPQFIFQYYEEEERQRGNFPDRFSGHQFPNYSSELNVNALLLGDSALYLCASSHYNEHFFGPGTRLTVL.